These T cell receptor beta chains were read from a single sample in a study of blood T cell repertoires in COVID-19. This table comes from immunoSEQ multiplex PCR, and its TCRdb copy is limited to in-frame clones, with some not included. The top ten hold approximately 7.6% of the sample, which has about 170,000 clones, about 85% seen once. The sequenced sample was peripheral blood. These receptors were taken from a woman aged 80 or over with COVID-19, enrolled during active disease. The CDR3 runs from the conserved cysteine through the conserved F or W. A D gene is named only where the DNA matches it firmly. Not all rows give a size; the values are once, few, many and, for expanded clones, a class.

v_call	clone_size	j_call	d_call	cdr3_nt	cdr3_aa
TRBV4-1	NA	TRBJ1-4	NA	TGCGCCAGCAAGCGGGAGCTACCAACTAATGAAAAACTGTTTTTT	CASKRELPTNEKLFF
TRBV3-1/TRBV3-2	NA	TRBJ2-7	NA	TGTGCCAGCAGCCAAGGCAGGGATCTGGCCTTGAAGCAGTACTTC	CASSQGRDLALKQYF
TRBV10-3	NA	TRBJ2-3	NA	TGTGCCACCCGAAGTCCGGGAGATGCAGATACGCAGTATTTT	CATRSPGDADTQYF
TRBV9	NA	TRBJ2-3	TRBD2	TGTGCCAGTACAGTAAGCGGGGGGTTGGATACGCAGTATTTT	CASTVSGGLDTQYF
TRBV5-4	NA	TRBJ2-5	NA	TGTGCCAGCAGCTTGGCACAACACCAAGAGACCCAGTACTTC	CASSLAQHQETQYF
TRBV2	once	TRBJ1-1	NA	TGTGCCAGCAGTGGTACCCTCCGGGGCACTGAAGCTTTCTTT	CASSGTLRGTEAFF
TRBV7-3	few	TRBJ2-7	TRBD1	TGTGCCAGCAGCCAGGGACAGGGAGGGGAGCAGTACTTC	CASSQGQGGEQYF
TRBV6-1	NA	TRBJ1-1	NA	TGTGCCAGCAGTGTCCGGGGGGGAAGTGTGAACACTGAAGCTTTCTTT	CASSVRGGSVNTEAFF
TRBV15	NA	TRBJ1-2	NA	TGTGCCACCAGCAGAGATCCCGGGAGGCCGCTATCAGGCTACACCTTC	CATSRDPGRPLSGYTF
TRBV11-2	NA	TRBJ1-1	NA	TGTGCCAGCAGCTTAGTGGAGGGATTGAACACTGAAGCTTTCTTT	CASSLVEGLNTEAFF
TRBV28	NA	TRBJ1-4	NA	TGTGCCAGCACCCGGGGACTTACGGGGGAAAAACTGTTTTTT	CASTRGLTGEKLFF
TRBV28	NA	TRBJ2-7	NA	TGTGCCAGCAGTTCCAGAGGACAGACCTACGAGCAGTACTTC	CASSSRGQTYEQYF
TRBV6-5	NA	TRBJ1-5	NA	TGTGCCGCACAGCCGGGAAACAATCAGCCCCAGCATTTT	CAAQPGNNQPQHF
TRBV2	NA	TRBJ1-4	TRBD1	TGTGCCAGCAGGGACCGACAGGGGCTGAATGAAAAACTGTTTTTT	CASRDRQGLNEKLFF
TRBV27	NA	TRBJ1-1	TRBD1	TGTGCCAGCACAAAACAGGGGGCCCGGAACACTGAAGCTTTCTTT	CASTKQGARNTEAFF
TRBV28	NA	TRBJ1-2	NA	TGTGCCAGCAGTATCAGGGCCTATGGCTACACCTTC	CASSIRAYGYTF
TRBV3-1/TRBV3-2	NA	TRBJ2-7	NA	TGTGCCAGCAGCCAAACAGGGATGAGATACGAGCAGTACTTC	CASSQTGMRYEQYF
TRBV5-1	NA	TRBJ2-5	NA	TGCGCCAGCACCCCAACAGGGTCGGGGGAGACCCAGTACTTC	CASTPTGSGETQYF
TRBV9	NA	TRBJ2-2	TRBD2	TGTGCCAGCAGCCGACTAGCGGGGGGTCTTGGCACCGGGGAGCTGTTTTTT	CASSRLAGGLGTGELFF
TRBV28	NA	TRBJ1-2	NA	TGTGCCAGCACTTCTAACTATGGCTACACCTTC	CASTSNYGYTF
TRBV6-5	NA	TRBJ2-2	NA	TGTGCCAGCCAGGGGTGGGGAGCTACCGGGGAGCTGTTTTTT	CASQGWGATGELFF
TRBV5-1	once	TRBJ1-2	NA	TGCGCCAGCGGACGACAGGATCCCTATGGCTACACCTTC	CASGRQDPYGYTF
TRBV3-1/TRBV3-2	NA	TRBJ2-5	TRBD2	TGTGCCAGCAGCCAAGGGGGGACTAGAAGATTACAAGAGACCCAGTACTTC	CASSQGGTRRLQETQYF
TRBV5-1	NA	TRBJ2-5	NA	TGCGCCAGCAGCTTGGGGGCGAGTGAGACCCAGTACTTC	CASSLGASETQYF
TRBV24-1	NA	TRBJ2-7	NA	TGTGCCACCAGTGATTCGGAACGGGGTGAGCAGTACTTC	CATSDSERGEQYF
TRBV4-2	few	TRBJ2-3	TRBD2	TGTGCCAGCAGCCAACTAGCGGGAGCTACAGATACGCAGTATTTT	CASSQLAGATDTQYF
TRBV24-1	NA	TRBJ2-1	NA	TGTGCCACCGAAGGACGGGAAACCTACAATGAGCAGTTCTTC	CATEGRETYNEQFF
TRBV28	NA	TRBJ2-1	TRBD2	TGTGCCAGCAGTAGTGCTAGCGGGAGGGGAAATGAGCAGTTCTTC	CASSSASGRGNEQFF
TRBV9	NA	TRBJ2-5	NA	TGTGCCAGCAGCCCTCGCCAAGACAGTAGAGAGACCCAGTACTTC	CASSPRQDSRETQYF
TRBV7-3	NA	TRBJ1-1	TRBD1	TGTGCCAGCAGCTTCCAGGGGGCGAGCTCTGAAGCTTTCTTT	CASSFQGASSEAFF
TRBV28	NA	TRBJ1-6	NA	TGTGCCAGCATCCTAGGGACAAGCAATTCACCCCTCCACTTT	CASILGTSNSPLHF